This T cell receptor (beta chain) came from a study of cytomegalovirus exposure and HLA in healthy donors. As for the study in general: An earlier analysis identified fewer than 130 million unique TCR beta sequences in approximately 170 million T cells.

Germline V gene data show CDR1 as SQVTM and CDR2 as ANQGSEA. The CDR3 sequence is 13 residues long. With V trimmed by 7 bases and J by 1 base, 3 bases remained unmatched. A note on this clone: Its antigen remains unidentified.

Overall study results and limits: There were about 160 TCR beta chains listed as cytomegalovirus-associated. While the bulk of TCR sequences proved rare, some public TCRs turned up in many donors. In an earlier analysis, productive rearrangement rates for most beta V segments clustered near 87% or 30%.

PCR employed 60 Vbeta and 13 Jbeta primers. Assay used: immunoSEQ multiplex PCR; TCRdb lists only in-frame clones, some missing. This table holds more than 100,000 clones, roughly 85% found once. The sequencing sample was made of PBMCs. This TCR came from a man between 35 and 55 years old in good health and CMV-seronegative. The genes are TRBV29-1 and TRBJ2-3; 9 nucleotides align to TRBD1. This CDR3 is CSGGQGGTDTQYF. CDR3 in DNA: TGCAGCGGGGGACAGGGAGGCACAGATACGCAGTATTTT.